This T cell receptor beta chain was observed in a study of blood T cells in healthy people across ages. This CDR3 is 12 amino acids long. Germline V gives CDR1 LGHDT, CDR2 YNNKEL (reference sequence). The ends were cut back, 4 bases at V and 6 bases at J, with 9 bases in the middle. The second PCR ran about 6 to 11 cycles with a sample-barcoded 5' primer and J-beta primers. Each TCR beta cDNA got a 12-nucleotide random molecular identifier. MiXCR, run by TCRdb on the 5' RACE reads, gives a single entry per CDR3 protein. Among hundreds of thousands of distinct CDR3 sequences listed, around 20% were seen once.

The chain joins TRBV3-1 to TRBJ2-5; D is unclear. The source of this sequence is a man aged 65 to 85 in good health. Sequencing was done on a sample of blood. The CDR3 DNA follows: TGTGCCAGCAGCCTTACCTTGCAGACCCAGTACTTC. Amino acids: CASSLTLQTQYF.